Sequencing of this T cell receptor beta chain was carried out in a study of T-cell reconstitution after alpha-beta-depleted transplantation in children. This clonotype has more than one count but fewer than ten. At one boundary the junction diverges from the germline segment, which might be a read error. TCRbeta library preparation incorporated unique molecular identifiers. TCRdb redid the calling of the PCR reads with MiXCR, one entry per CDR3 protein. The sample consists of around 440,000 distinct CDR3 sequences, about 16% of them appearing once. Germline V gene lookup returns CDR1 ENHRY and CDR2 SYGVKD. This CDR3 has 13 residues.

The chain couples TRBV10-3 to TRBJ2-2; D may correspond to TRBD1 or TRBD2 (5 bases each). The sequence was collected from a boy under two years old who had a stem cell transplant for Wiskott-Aldrich syndrome, so the T cells may come from the graft donor. Here the sequenced sample was PBMCs, mostly from graft donor cells, taken 360 days after TCRalphabeta/CD19-depleted stem cell transplant. The CDR3 sequence is CAIRRMGTGALFF. CDR3 nucleotides: TGTGCCATCAGACGCATGGGCACCGGGGCGCTGTTTTTT.